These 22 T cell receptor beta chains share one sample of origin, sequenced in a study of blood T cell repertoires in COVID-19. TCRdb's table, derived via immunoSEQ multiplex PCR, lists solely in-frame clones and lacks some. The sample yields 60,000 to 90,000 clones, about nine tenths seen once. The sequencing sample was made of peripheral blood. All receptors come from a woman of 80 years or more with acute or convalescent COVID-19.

CDR3: CASSYTGTGGTEAFF. The CDR3 DNA follows: TGTGCCAGCAGTTACACGGGGACAGGCGGCACTGAAGCTTTCTTT. The rearrangement links TRBV6-5 to TRBJ1-1, with TRBD1 identical over 8 bases. Trimming at V came to 2 bases and at J to 4 bases, leaving 6 bases not matched to a gene. The CDR3 totals 15 residues. The germline gives CDR1 MNHEY, CDR2 SVGAGI.

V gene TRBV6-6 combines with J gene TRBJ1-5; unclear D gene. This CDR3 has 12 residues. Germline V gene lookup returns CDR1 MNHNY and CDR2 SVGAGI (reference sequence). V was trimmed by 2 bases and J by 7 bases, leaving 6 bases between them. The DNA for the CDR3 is TGTGCCAGCAGTTACACGGGGCAGCCCCAGCATTTT. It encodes CASSYTGQPQHF.

CDR3 coding DNA: TGTGCCAGCAGCCGCCGTTGGGGAGGCAATCAGCCCCAGCATTTT. Its protein product is CASSRRWGGNQPQHF. The chain has TRBV5-5 and TRBJ1-5; D is unclear. Germline V gene data show CDR1 as SGHKS and CDR2 as YYEKEE (reference sequence). The CDR3 is made up of 15 amino acids. Trimming took off 4 bases at V and 2 bases at J, with 13 bases between the two ends.

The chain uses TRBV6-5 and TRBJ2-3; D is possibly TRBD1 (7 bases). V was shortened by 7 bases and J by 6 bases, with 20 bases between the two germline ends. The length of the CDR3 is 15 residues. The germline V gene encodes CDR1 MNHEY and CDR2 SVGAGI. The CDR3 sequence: CASTLMAGGFDTQYF. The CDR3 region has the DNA TGTGCCAGCACCCTAATGGCAGGGGGGTTCGATACGCAGTATTTT.

The CDR3 loop is CASSLAARARRPDTQYF. The CDR3 DNA sequence: TGTGCCAGCAGCTTGGCCGCTAGAGCGCGGCGGCCAGATACGCAGTATTTT. This chain uses TRBV5-5 with TRBJ2-3; unclear D gene. The CDR3 is 17 residues long. Germline V gives CDR1 SGHKS, CDR2 YYEKEE (reference sequence). V was cut by 0 bases and J by 4 bases, with 18 bases left in between.

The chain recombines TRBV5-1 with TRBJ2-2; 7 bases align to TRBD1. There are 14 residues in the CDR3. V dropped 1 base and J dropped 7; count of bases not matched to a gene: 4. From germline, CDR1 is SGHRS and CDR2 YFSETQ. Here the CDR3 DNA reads TGCGCCAGCAGCTTGTCGACAGGGCACGGGGAGCTGTTTTTT. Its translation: CASSLSTGHGELFF.

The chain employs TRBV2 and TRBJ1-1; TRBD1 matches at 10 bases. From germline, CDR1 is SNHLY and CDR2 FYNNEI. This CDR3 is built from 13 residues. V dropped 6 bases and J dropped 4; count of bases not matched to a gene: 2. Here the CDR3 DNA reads TGTGCCAGCAGGAGGGACAGGGGCACTGAAGCTTTCTTT. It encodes CASRRDRGTEAFF.

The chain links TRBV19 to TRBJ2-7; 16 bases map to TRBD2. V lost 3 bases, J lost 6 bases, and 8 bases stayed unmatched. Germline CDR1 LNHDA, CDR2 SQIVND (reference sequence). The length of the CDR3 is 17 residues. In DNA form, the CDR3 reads TGTGCCAGTAGTATCGGGGGACTAGCGGGAGGGATCGGCGAGCAGTACTTC. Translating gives CASSIGGLAGGIGEQYF.

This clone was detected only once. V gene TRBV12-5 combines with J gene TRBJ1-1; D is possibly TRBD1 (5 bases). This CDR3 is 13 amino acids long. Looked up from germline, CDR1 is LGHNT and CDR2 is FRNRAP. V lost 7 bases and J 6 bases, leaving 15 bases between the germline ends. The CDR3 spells CASANGGFAEAFF. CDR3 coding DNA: TGTGCTAGTGCCAATGGGGGGTTTGCTGAAGCTTTCTTT.

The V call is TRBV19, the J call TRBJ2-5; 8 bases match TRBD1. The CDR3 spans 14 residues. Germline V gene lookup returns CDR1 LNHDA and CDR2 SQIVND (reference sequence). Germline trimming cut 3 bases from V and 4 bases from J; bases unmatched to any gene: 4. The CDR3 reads CASSIRQGSETQYF. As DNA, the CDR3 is TGTGCCAGTAGTATCCGACAGGGGTCAGAGACCCAGTACTTC.

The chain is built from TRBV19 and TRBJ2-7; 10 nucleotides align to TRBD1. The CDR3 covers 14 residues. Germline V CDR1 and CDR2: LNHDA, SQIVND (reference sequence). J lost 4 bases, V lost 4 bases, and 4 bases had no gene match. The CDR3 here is CASSSLDRGYEQYF. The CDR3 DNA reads TGTGCCAGTAGTAGTTTGGACAGGGGGTACGAGCAGTACTTC.

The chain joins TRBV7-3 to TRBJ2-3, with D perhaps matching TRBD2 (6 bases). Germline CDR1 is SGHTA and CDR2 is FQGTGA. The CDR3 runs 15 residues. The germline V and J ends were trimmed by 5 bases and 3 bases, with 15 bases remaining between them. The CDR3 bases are TGTGCCAGCAGCGGTACGGGACTTCCAACAGATACGCAGTATTTT. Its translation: CASSGTGLPTDTQYF.

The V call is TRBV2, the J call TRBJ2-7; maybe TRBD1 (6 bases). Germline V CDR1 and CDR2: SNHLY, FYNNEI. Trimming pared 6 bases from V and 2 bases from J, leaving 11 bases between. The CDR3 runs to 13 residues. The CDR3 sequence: CASRAGETYEQYF. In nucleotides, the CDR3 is TGTGCCAGCAGGGCAGGGGAAACCTACGAGCAGTACTTC.

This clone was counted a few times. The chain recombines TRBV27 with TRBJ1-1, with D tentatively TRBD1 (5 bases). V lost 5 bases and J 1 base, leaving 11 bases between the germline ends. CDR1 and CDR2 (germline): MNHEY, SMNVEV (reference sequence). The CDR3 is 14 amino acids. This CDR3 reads CASSLQAANTEAFF. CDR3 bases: TGTGCCAGCAGTCTACAGGCAGCGAACACTGAAGCTTTCTTT.

In nucleotides, the CDR3 is TGTGCCAGCTCACCAAGGGGTGTTGAGCAGCCCCAGCATTTT. Encoded protein: CASSPRGVEQPQHF. V is TRBV18 and J is TRBJ1-5; a weak D match, TRBD1 (5 bases). The CDR3 has 14 amino acids. Trimming left V 2 bases short and J 7 bases short, with 12 bases between. The germline V gene encodes CDR1 KGHSH and CDR2 LQKENI.

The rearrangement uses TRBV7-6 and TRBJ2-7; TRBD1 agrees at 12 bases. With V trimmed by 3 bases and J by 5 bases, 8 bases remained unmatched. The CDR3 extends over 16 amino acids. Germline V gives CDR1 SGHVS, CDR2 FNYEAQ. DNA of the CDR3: TGTGCCAGCAGCTTGGTACCGGGACAGGGGGCAGACGAGCAGTACTTC. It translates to CASSLVPGQGADEQYF. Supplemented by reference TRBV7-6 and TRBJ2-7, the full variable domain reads GAGVSQSPRYKVTKRGQDVALRCDPISGHVSLYWYRQALGQGPEFLTYFNYEAQQDKSGLPNDRFSAERPEGSISTLTIQRTEQRDSAMYRCASSLVPGQGADEQYFGPGTRLTVT.

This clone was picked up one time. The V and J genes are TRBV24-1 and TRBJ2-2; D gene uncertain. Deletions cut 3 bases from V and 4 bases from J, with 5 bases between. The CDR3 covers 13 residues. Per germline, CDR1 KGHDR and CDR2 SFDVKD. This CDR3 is CATSDELTGELFF. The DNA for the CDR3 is TGTGCCACCAGTGATGAGCTCACCGGGGAGCTGTTTTTT.

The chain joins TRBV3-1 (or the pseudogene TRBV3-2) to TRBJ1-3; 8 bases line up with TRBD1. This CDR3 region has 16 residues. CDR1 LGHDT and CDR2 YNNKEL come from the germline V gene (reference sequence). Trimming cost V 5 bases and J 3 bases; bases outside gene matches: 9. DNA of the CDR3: TGTGCCAGCAGCACCCAGGGACAGGTAGTTGGAAACACCATATATTTT. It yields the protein CASSTQGQVVGNTIYF.

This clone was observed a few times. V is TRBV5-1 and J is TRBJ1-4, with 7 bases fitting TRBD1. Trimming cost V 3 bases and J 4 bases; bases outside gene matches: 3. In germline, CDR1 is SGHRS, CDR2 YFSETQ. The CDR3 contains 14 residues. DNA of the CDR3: TGCGCCAGCAGCTCGACAGGGTTTAATGAAAAACTGTTTTTT. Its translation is CASSSTGFNEKLFF.

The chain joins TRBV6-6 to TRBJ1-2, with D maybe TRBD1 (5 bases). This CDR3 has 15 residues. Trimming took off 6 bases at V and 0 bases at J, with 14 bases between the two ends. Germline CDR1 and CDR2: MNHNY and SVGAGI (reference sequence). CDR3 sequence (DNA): TGTGCCAGCAGAAGGGTGGACACAGCTAACTATGGCTACACCTTC. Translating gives CASRRVDTANYGYTF.

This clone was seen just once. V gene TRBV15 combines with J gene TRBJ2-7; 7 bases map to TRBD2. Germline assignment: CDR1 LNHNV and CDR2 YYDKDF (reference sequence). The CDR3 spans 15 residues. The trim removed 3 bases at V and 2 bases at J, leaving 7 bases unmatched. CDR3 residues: CATSSTRDYPYEQYF. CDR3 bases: TGTGCCACCAGCAGCACCCGGGACTACCCCTACGAGCAGTACTTC.

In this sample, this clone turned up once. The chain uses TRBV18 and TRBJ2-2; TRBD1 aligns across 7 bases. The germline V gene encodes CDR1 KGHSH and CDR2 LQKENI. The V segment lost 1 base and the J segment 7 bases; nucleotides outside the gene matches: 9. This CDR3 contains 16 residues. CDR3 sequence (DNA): TGTGCCAGCTCACCACTACAGGGGAAGAATGGCGGGGAGCTGTTTTTT. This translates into CASSPLQGKNGGELFF.